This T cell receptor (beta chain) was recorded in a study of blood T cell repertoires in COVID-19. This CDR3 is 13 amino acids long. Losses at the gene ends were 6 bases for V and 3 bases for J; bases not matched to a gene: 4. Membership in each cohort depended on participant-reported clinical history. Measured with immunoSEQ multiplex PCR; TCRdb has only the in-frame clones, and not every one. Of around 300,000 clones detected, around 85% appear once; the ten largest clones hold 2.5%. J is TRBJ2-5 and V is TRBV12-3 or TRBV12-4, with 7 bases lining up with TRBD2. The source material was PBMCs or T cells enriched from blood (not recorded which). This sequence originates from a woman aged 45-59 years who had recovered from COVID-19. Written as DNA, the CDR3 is TGTGCCAGCAGCCTACTAGCGAAAGAGACCCAGTACTTC. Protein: CASSLLAKETQYF.